The T cell receptor beta chain under discussion was sequenced for a study of shared clonotypes between healthy human individuals. Study-level results: Clonotypes shared by all four donors outscored non-shared clonotypes in generation probability.

As to this clone: Its antigen is not identified.

Germline assignment: CDR1 MGHDK and CDR2 SYGVNS. The CDR3 is made up of 13 amino acids. The V gene lost 11 bases and the J gene lost 3 bases, with 17 bases spanning the gap. Assay used: immunoSEQ multiplex PCR; TCRdb lists only in-frame clones, some missing. In the table there are approximately 1.5 million clones, approximately 98% of which are singletons. V and J are TRBV25-1 and TRBJ2-7; D unclear. Sequences were obtained from naive CD4+ T cells sorted from blood. The sample's subset: CD45RA+ positively selected. The source is a man between 25 and 39 years old in good health. CDR3 coding DNA: TGTGCCCGCATGAAAAAGTCCGACTACGAGCAGTACTTC. Amino acids: CARMKKSDYEQYF.